These 4 T cell receptor beta chains originate from one sample sequenced in a study of cytotoxic CD8 clonotypes in ibrutinib-treated CLL. The repertoire was sequenced with immunoSEQ multiplex PCR; TCRdb's copy has only in-frame clones and lacks some. The sample has 110,000 to 150,000 clones, 60% to 85% seen once. The sequences come from PBMCs, collected after 12 months of ibrutinib treatment. The receptors come from a human donor with chronic lymphocytic leukemia.

The V call is TRBV7-2, the J call TRBJ2-6; D is possibly TRBD1 (5 bases). Germline V gene data show CDR1 as SGHTA and CDR2 as FQGNSA. The CDR3 sequence is 15 residues long. V was cut by 3 bases and J by 4 bases, with 10 bases left in between. The CDR3 here is CASSLLGAGANVLTF. The CDR3 DNA is TGTGCCAGCAGCTTGTTAGGGGCCGGGGCCAACGTCCTGACTTTC.

V and J are TRBV5-1 and TRBJ2-7; TRBD2 matches at 10 bases. This CDR3 comprises 15 residues. The trim removed 4 bases at V and 2 bases at J, leaving 6 bases unmatched. Per germline, CDR1 SGHRS and CDR2 YFSETQ. The DNA of the CDR3 is TGCGCCAGCAGCCAGACTAGCGGGTCAACCTACGAGCAGTACTTC. Translated, it gives CASSQTSGSTYEQYF.

V gene TRBV7-2 combines with J gene TRBJ2-7, with D possibly TRBD2 on 5 matching bases. Per germline, CDR1 SGHTA and CDR2 FQGNSA. The CDR3 consists of 14 residues. V was clipped by 5 bases and J by 0 bases, with 11 bases between them. The CDR3 DNA follows: TGTGCCAGCAGCCCTCGGACTGGCTCCTACGAGCAGTACTTC. Translated, it gives CASSPRTGSYEQYF.

The genes are TRBV28 and TRBJ1-6; no firm D call. Germline V gene sequence: CDR1 MDHEN, CDR2 SYDVKM. The CDR3 sequence is 17 residues long. V gave up 6 bases and J gave up 0 bases, with 15 bases separating them. In DNA form, the CDR3 reads TGTGCCAGCAGCCCATATGGGCAGAGCTCCTATAATTCACCCCTCCACTTT. Translation: CASSPYGQSSYNSPLHF.